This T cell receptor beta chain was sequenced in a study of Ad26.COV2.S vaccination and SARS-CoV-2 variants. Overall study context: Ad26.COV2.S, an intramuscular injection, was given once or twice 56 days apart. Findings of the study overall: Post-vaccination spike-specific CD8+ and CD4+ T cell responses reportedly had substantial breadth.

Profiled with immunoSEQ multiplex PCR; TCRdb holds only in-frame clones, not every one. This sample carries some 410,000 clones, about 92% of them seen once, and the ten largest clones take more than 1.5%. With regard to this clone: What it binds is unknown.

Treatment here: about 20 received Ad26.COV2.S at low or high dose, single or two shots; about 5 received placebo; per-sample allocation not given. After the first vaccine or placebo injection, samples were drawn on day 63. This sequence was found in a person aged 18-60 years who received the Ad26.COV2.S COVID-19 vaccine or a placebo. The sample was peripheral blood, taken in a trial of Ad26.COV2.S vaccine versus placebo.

CDR3 DNA: TGTGCCAGCAGCTCCGACAGTAACTATGGCTACACCTTC. Translation gives CASSSDSNYGYTF. V gene TRBV7-2 combines with J gene TRBJ1-2; a weak D match, TRBD1 (5 bases). The CDR3 covers 13 residues. Looked up from germline, CDR1 is SGHTA and CDR2 is FQGNSA. With 4 bases removed from V and 1 base from J, the gap between germline ends came to 7 bases. Supplemented by reference TRBV7-2 and TRBJ1-2, the full variable domain reads GAGVSQSPSNKVTEKGKDVELRCDPISGHTALYWYRQSLGQGLEFLIYFQGNSAPDKSGLPSDRFSAERTGGSVSTLTIQRTQQEDSAVYLCASSSDSNYGYTFGSGTRLTVV.